Each of the 18 T cell receptor beta chains below was sequenced from the same sample in a study of blood T cell repertoires in COVID-19. Clones were sequenced by immunoSEQ multiplex PCR, and TCRdb holds only the in-frame ones, with some missing. The data contain about 350,000 clones, around nine tenths of them singletons. Sequenced input: peripheral blood. Source of these receptors: an older woman with COVID-19, enrolled during active disease.

This clone was seen a few times. The V and J genes are TRBV18 and TRBJ1-1; D possibly corresponds to TRBD1 (5 bases). The V end lost 4 bases, the J end lost 3 bases, and 9 bases lay between the germline ends. CDR3 length equals 13 residues. Germline CDR1 and CDR2: KGHSH and LQKENI. The CDR3 sequence: CASSQGLYTEAFF. The CDR3 DNA follows: TGTGCCAGCTCACAGGGGTTGTACACTGAAGCTTTCTTT.

In this sample, this clone turned up once. The V call is TRBV2, the J call TRBJ2-1; TRBD2 aligns across 7 bases. Losses at the gene ends were 2 bases for V and 0 bases for J; bases not matched to a gene: 4. Germline values: CDR1 SNHLY, CDR2 FYNNEI. The CDR3 has 16 residues. This CDR3 is CASSEWSGASYNEQFF. The CDR3, as DNA: TGTGCCAGCAGTGAATGGAGCGGGGCCTCCTACAATGAGCAGTTCTTC. Supplemented by reference TRBV2 and TRBJ2-1, the full variable domain reads EPEVTQTPSHQVTQMGQEVILRCVPISNHLYFYWYRQILGQKVEFLVSFYNNEISEKSEIFDDQFSVERPDGSNFTLKIRSTKLEDSAMYFCASSEWSGASYNEQFFGPGTRLTVL.

The gene calls are TRBV6-1 and TRBJ1-2, with TRBD1 identical over 8 bases. Germline CDR1 MNHNS, CDR2 SASEGT. This CDR3 contains 15 residues. With V trimmed by 3 bases and J by 7 bases, 10 bases remained unmatched. In DNA form, the CDR3 reads TGTGCCAGCAGTGAGGAAGTTTGGACAGGGAGTGGCTACACCTTC. This gives the protein CASSEEVWTGSGYTF.

This chain uses TRBV5-1 with TRBJ2-2; 9 bases map to TRBD2. The germline gives CDR1 SGHRS, CDR2 YFSETQ. V dropped 4 bases and J dropped 4; count of bases not matched to a gene: 11. The CDR3 consists of 17 residues. CDR3 DNA sequence: TGCGCCAGCAGCGACCCAAGTGCGGGGGGGACCACCGGGGAGCTGTTTTTT. It encodes CASSDPSAGGTTGELFF.

The CDR3 reads CASSSTLGTGGASNSGANVLTF. The CDR3 coding sequence is TGTGCCAGCAGCAGCACCCTAGGGACAGGGGGCGCTAGCAACTCTGGGGCCAACGTCCTGACTTTC. The V and J genes are TRBV2 and TRBJ2-6; 12 nucleotides agree with TRBD1. V was pared by 6 bases and J by 0 bases, with 18 bases of the junction left unmatched. CDR1 and CDR2 from the germline V gene are SNHLY and FYNNEI. This CDR3 contains 22 residues.

V and J are TRBV9 and TRBJ2-1; 8 positions match TRBD1. Trimming took 4 bases from V and 7 from J; bases not matched to a gene: 10. The CDR3 consists of 15 residues. In germline, CDR1 is SGDLS, CDR2 YYNGEE. This CDR3 reads CASSPHPDRDNEQFF. For the CDR3, the DNA is TGTGCCAGCAGCCCTCACCCGGACAGGGATAATGAGCAGTTCTTC.

The J gene is TRBJ1-5, the V gene TRBV7-2; 9 bases are a match to TRBD1. This CDR3 contains 15 residues. V shed 2 bases and J 9 bases; nucleotides not matched to a gene: 8. The germline gives CDR1 SGHTA, CDR2 FQGNSA. The chain's CDR3 is CASSLRTGVPLPQHF. As DNA, the CDR3 is TGTGCCAGCAGCTTACGGACAGGGGTCCCGCTGCCCCAGCATTTT.

Only one count was recorded for this clone. The V call is TRBV4-2, the J call TRBJ2-1; D may be TRBD2 (5 bases). The CDR3 spans 18 residues. The V gene's germline CDR1 is LGHNA and CDR2 YNFKEQ. The ends were cut back, 1 base at V and 0 bases at J, with 16 bases in the middle. CDR3 nucleotide sequence: TGTGCCAGCAGCCAAGGGGATAGGACTTTCAGCTCCTACAATGAGCAGTTCTTC. It encodes CASSQGDRTFSSYNEQFF.

This chain uses TRBV10-2 with TRBJ1-1, with D hard to call. CDR1 and CDR2 (germline): WSHSY, SAAADI. This CDR3 spans 14 amino acids. V was clipped by 7 bases and J by 0 bases, with 12 bases between them. CDR3 bases: TGCGCCAGCACAGTGGGAGCCTTGAACACTGAAGCTTTCTTT. Its protein is CASTVGALNTEAFF.

This chain connects TRBV5-1 to TRBJ1-1, with D possibly TRBD1 on 5 matching bases. The V and J ends lost 4 bases and 5 bases respectively, with 15 bases between them. The CDR3 extends over 14 amino acids. In germline, CDR1 is SGHRS, CDR2 YFSETQ. CDR3 in amino acids: CASSGGDGRTEAFF. The DNA of the CDR3 is TGCGCCAGCAGCGGAGGGGATGGAAGAACTGAAGCTTTCTTT.

V is TRBV19 and J is TRBJ1-1, with 8 bases matching TRBD1. Germline loops: CDR1 LNHDA, CDR2 SQIVND (reference sequence). The V gene end was trimmed by 5 bases and the J gene end by 5 bases; junction bases not matched to a gene: 16. The CDR3 is 17 residues long. The CDR3 region is CASSGNPGTGRGTEAFF. CDR3 DNA sequence: TGTGCCAGTAGTGGGAACCCCGGGACAGGTCGGGGGACTGAAGCTTTCTTT.

This chain uses TRBV19 with TRBJ1-1; D not resolved. The CDR3 has 11 residues. Germline CDR1 LNHDA, CDR2 SQIVND (reference sequence). The germline V and J ends were trimmed by 8 bases and 1 base, with 5 bases remaining between them. The CDR3 protein is CASSENTEAFF. The CDR3, as DNA: TGTGCCAGTTCAGAGAACACTGAAGCTTTCTTT.

The rearrangement joins TRBV5-1 to TRBJ2-3; TRBD1 might be the D (7 bases). CDR1 and CDR2 from the germline V gene are SGHRS and YFSETQ. Trimming removed 3 bases from V and 5 bases from J, with 16 bases in between. CDR3 length: 15 amino acids. The CDR3 sequence is CASSWAEGAEDTQYF. CDR3 DNA: TGCGCCAGCAGCTGGGCGGAGGGGGCCGAAGATACGCAGTATTTT.

V usage is TRBV5-6 and J usage is TRBJ1-2; 7 bases are shared with TRBD1. The CDR3 sequence is 14 residues long. Trimming at V came to 4 bases and at J to 4 bases, leaving 7 bases not matched to a gene. Looked up from germline, CDR1 is SGHDT and CDR2 is YYEEEE. CDR3 sequence reads: CASSPGQLLYGYTF. Written as DNA, the CDR3 is TGTGCCAGCAGCCCGGGACAGTTACTCTATGGCTACACCTTC.

V usage is TRBV6-2 or TRBV6-3 and J usage is TRBJ2-1; 13 bases align to TRBD2. The ends lost 5 bases at V and 7 bases at J; junction bases unmatched: 8. The CDR3 runs 16 residues. Germline-derived CDR1 and CDR2 are MNHEY and SVGEGT. This CDR3 reads CASSKGLAGPWNEQFF. CDR3 in DNA: TGTGCCAGCAGTAAGGGACTAGCGGGGCCCTGGAATGAGCAGTTCTTC.

The gene calls are TRBV18 and TRBJ1-1; D is possibly TRBD1 (5 bases). The CDR3 loop spans 14 amino acids. Germline lookup yields CDR1 KGHSH and CDR2 LQKENI. Trimming removed 5 bases at V and 5 bases at J, with 15 bases between. The CDR3 is CASSLRGGGTEAFF. CDR3 nucleotide sequence: TGTGCCAGCTCATTACGGGGTGGGGGGACTGAAGCTTTCTTT.

The chain recombines TRBV12-3 or TRBV12-4 with TRBJ1-1, with D possibly being TRBD1 (6 bases). This CDR3 contains 13 residues. The V and J ends lost 6 bases and 6 bases respectively, with 14 bases between them. The CDR3 here is CASRTGGLAEAFF. DNA for the CDR3: TGTGCCAGCAGGACGGGGGGGCTGGCTGAAGCTTTCTTT.

The chain has TRBV6-5 and TRBJ2-7, with D possibly matching TRBD1 (5 bases). The germline gives CDR1 MNHEY, CDR2 SVGAGI. Trimming pared 3 bases from V and 10 bases from J, leaving 10 bases between. The CDR3 loop spans 11 amino acids. The CDR3 region is CASSYGDRQYF. The CDR3, as DNA: TGTGCCAGCAGTTATGGTGACAGACAGTACTTC.